Each of the 28 T cell receptor beta chains below was sequenced from the same sample in a study of blood T cell repertoires in COVID-19. Clones were sequenced by immunoSEQ multiplex PCR, and TCRdb holds only the in-frame ones, with some missing. The sample contains 150,000 to 200,000 clones, 82% of which appear only once. The sample consisted of peripheral blood. Receptors were obtained from a woman older than 75 with acute or convalescent COVID-19.

The chain links TRBV11-2 to TRBJ1-2; D is unclear. The CDR3 has 15 amino acids. Germline-derived CDR1 and CDR2 are SGHAT and FQNNGV. V lost 5 bases and J 4 bases, leaving 17 bases between the germline ends. The DNA of the CDR3 is TGTGCCAGCAGCGCAATCGGGAACAACCTCTATGGCTACACCTTC. Translated, it gives CASSAIGNNLYGYTF.

The chain couples TRBV19 to TRBJ2-7; D is unclear. CDR1 is LNHDA, CDR2 SQIVND, per germline (reference sequence). V dropped 5 bases and J dropped 0 bases, with 8 bases sitting between them. CDR3 size: 13 residues. The CDR3 region is CASSFASSYEQYF. Written as DNA, the CDR3 is TGTGCCAGTAGTTTTGCGAGCTCCTACGAGCAGTACTTC.

There are a few counts of this clone. The chain recombines TRBV10-3 with TRBJ1-6, with 7 bases aligning to TRBD1. The CDR3 consists of 14 residues. CDR1 and CDR2 (germline): ENHRY, SYGVKD. Losses at the gene ends were 6 bases for V and 9 bases for J; bases not matched to a gene: 8. CDR3 sequence: CAISSDRSSSPLHF. CDR3 in DNA: TGTGCCATCAGCTCGGACAGGAGTAGTTCACCCCTCCACTTT.

This clone appeared many times. The rearrangement links TRBV11-1 to TRBJ2-3; possible D gene TRBD2, 6 bases. This CDR3 comprises 14 residues. Between the trimmed V and J ends, which lost 8 bases and 4 bases, there was a span of 16 bases. Germline CDR1 reads SGHAT; CDR2 reads FQDESV (reference sequence). CDR3: CASQLGGLADTQYF. The CDR3 DNA sequence: TGTGCCAGCCAACTTGGGGGGTTGGCAGATACGCAGTATTTT. Using reference TRBV11-1 and TRBJ2-3 for the parts outside the CDR3, the full variable domain is EAEVAQSPRYKITEKSQAVAFWCDPISGHATLYWYRQILGQGPELLVQFQDESVVDDSQLPKDRFSAERLKGVDSTLKIQPAELGDSAMYLCASQLGGLADTQYFGPGTRLTVL.

This rearrangement joins TRBV7-2 to TRBJ2-2; D possibly corresponds to TRBD2 (5 bases). V shed 2 bases and J shed 2 bases, with 9 bases lying between them. The CDR3 consists of 15 residues. The germline CDR1 and CDR2 sequences are SGHTA and FQGNSA. DNA of the CDR3: TGTGCCAGCAGCTTAAGAGGACTCAACACCGGGGAGCTGTTTTTT. Encoded protein: CASSLRGLNTGELFF.

The V call is TRBV30, the J call TRBJ2-7; perhaps TRBD2 as D (6 bases). CDR3 length equals 12 residues. The V end was cut by 4 bases, the J end by 7 bases, with 14 bases between. CDR1 and CDR2 from the germline V gene are GTSNPN and SVGIG (reference sequence). Written as DNA, the CDR3 is TGTGCCTGGACCGGTATGCGGGATGAGCAGTACTTC. Its protein is CAWTGMRDEQYF.

The rearrangement uses TRBV4-1 and TRBJ1-5; TRBD1 matches at 8 bases. Looked up from germline, CDR1 is MGHRA and CDR2 is YSYEKL. The CDR3 sequence is 15 residues long. The junction had 8 bases not matched to a gene; V was cut back by 3 bases and J by 7 bases. CDR3 loop: CASSQQTGVYQPQHF. In DNA form, the CDR3 reads TGCGCCAGCAGCCAGCAGACAGGGGTTTACCAGCCCCAGCATTTT.

The chain is built from TRBV6-4 and TRBJ1-6; 8 nucleotides match TRBD1. Trimming removed 4 bases from V and 7 bases from J; junction bases left unmatched: 0. Germline assignment: CDR1 MRHNA and CDR2 SNTAGT. The CDR3 totals 13 residues. CDR3 coding DNA: TGTGCCAGCAGTGGACAGGGGAATTCACCCCTCCACTTT. This encodes CASSGQGNSPLHF.

V and J are TRBV28 and TRBJ1-2, with D perhaps matching TRBD1 (6 bases). Germline V gene sequence: CDR1 MDHEN, CDR2 SYDVKM. There are 13 residues in the CDR3. Written as DNA, the CDR3 is TGTGTAACACAGGGACGGGTAAACTATGGCTACACCTTC. This gives the protein CVTQGRVNYGYTF.

The rearrangement links TRBV5-5 to TRBJ2-3; D gene uncertain. Per germline, CDR1 SGHKS and CDR2 YYEKEE (reference sequence). V lost 0 bases and J 5 bases, leaving 13 bases between the germline ends. The CDR3 is 15 residues long. The CDR3, as DNA: TGTGCCAGCAGCTTGGATGCAGCGCGAGGAGATACGCAGTATTTT. It translates to CASSLDAARGDTQYF.

CDR3 bases: TGTGCCAGCAGCTTACATACAGGGGGCCCCTACAATGAGCAGTTCTTC. Its translation is CASSLHTGGPYNEQFF. This chain links TRBV7-9 with TRBJ2-1; TRBD1 agrees at 9 bases. J lost 2 bases, V lost 2 bases, and 4 bases had no gene match. Germline CDR1 is SEHNR and CDR2 is FQNEAQ (reference sequence). The CDR3 is 16 residues long.

In this sample, this clone turned up once. The gene calls are TRBV11-2 and TRBJ1-2, with 9 nucleotides matching TRBD1. CDR3 length: 14 residues. V shed 4 bases and J 4 bases; nucleotides not matched to a gene: 4. Germline CDR1 and CDR2: SGHAT and FQNNGV. CDR3 sequence reads: CASSWGQGIYGYTF. In nucleotides, the CDR3 is TGTGCCAGCAGCTGGGGACAGGGAATCTATGGCTACACCTTC.

The chain links TRBV21-1 to TRBJ2-1; TRBD2 is the table's D call, not checked against the DNA. TRBV21-1 counts as a pseudogene. CDR3 length equals 16 residues. CDR3 in amino acids: CASSKYGGRDYNEQFF. The DNA for the CDR3 is TGTGCCAGCAGCAAATATGGCGGGAGGGACTACAATGAGCAGTTCTTC.

This chain uses TRBV27 with TRBJ2-1, with D possibly matching TRBD2 (5 bases). Trimming took 6 bases from V and 8 from J, leaving 14 bases between them. CDR1 MNHEY and CDR2 SMNVEV come from the germline V gene (reference sequence). CDR3 size: 13 residues. The CDR3 DNA reads TGTGCCAGCAGAAGAGGGCTAGCCCATGAGCAGTTCTTC. Translation gives CASRRGLAHEQFF.

The V gene is TRBV7-9, the J gene TRBJ2-5, with 10 nucleotides matching TRBD2. With 1 base clipped from V and 5 bases from J, the junction kept 4 bases outside the gene matches. This CDR3 has 15 amino acids. Germline CDR1 and CDR2: SEHNR and FQNEAQ (reference sequence). The CDR3, as DNA: TGTGCCAGCAGCTTAGATTCTAGCGGGAGCGAGACCCAGTACTTC. Amino acid sequence: CASSLDSSGSETQYF.

V gene TRBV7-8 combines with J gene TRBJ2-1, with TRBD2 identical over 15 bases. The CDR3 consists of 18 residues. Germline values: CDR1 SGHVS, CDR2 FQNEAQ. V shed 2 bases, J shed 7 bases, and the junction held 9 bases outside the gene matches. The chain's CDR3 is CASSLTPGLAGGTNEQFF. For the CDR3, the DNA is TGTGCCAGCAGCTTAACGCCGGGACTAGCGGGAGGCACTAATGAGCAGTTCTTC.

This clone was counted a single time. The genes are TRBV19 and TRBJ1-1, with D possibly being TRBD1 (6 bases). CDR1 LNHDA and CDR2 SQIVND come from the germline V gene (reference sequence). The V end lost 5 bases, the J end lost 0 bases, and 16 bases lay between the germline ends. The CDR3 sequence is 16 residues long. The CDR3 bases are TGTGCCAGTAGTGGCTACAGGGATGTCGTGAACACTGAAGCTTTCTTT. Residues: CASSGYRDVVNTEAFF.

The V and J genes are TRBV11-1 and TRBJ2-3, with 14 bases identical to TRBD2. Per germline, CDR1 SGHAT and CDR2 FQDESV (reference sequence). J gave up 8 bases and V 5 bases, and 6 bases lay outside the gene matches. CDR3 length: 15 amino acids. CDR3 amino acids: CASSAGTSGSGTQYF. CDR3 sequence (DNA): TGTGCCAGCAGCGCAGGGACTAGCGGGAGTGGTACGCAGTATTTT.

This chain uses TRBV7-2 with TRBJ2-2; maybe TRBD1 (6 bases). The CDR3 sequence is 15 residues long. V shed 2 bases and J shed 1 base, with 8 bases lying between them. Germline V lookup: CDR1 SGHTA, CDR2 FQGNSA. The CDR3 protein is CASSLFRGNTGELFF. CDR3 sequence (DNA): TGTGCCAGCAGCTTATTCAGGGGGAACACCGGGGAGCTGTTTTTT.

The chain employs TRBV7-9 and TRBJ1-5; no firm D call. CDR3 length: 13 amino acids. With 5 bases removed from V and 5 bases from J, the gap between germline ends came to 10 bases. Germline V gene data show CDR1 as SEHNR and CDR2 as FQNEAQ (reference sequence). DNA for the CDR3: TGTGCCAGCAGCACCTTCGAGGATCAGCCCCAGCATTTT. Amino acids: CASSTFEDQPQHF.

V usage is TRBV7-6 and J usage is TRBJ1-6; TRBD1 matches 7 bases. V was clipped by 2 bases and J by 10 bases; unmatched bases: 5. This CDR3 is 14 amino acids long. Germline CDR1 is SGHVS and CDR2 is FNYEAQ. The CDR3 bases are TGTGCCAGCAGCTTATCGGCAGGGGGATCACCCCTCCACTTT. Translating it yields CASSLSAGGSPLHF.

V usage is TRBV18 and J usage is TRBJ2-5, with a tentative D call TRBD1 (5 bases). Deletions cut 4 bases from V and 0 bases from J, with 6 bases between. From germline, CDR1 is KGHSH and CDR2 LQKENI. The CDR3 runs to 13 residues. The CDR3 protein is CASSRRDQETQYF. Here the CDR3 DNA reads TGTGCCAGCTCACGCAGGGACCAAGAGACCCAGTACTTC.

The chain recombines TRBV4-1 with TRBJ2-7; weak D call: TRBD2 (6 bases). CDR3 size: 13 residues. V gave up 1 base and J gave up 6 bases, with 10 bases separating them. Germline CDR1 is MGHRA and CDR2 is YSYEKL. This CDR3 reads CASSQAGAREQYF. In DNA form, the CDR3 reads TGCGCCAGCAGCCAAGCGGGAGCTCGCGAGCAGTACTTC.

V gene TRBV5-6 combines with J gene TRBJ2-2, with D possibly TRBD2 on 6 matching bases. The CDR3 length is 14 residues. The germline V and J ends were trimmed by 4 bases and 6 bases, with 13 bases remaining between them. CDR1 is SGHDT and CDR2 is YYEEEE in the germline V gene. In DNA, the CDR3 is TGTGCCAGCAGCCGCCGGGAGTTCCCCGGGGAGCTGTTTTTT. Protein: CASSRREFPGELFF.

The rearrangement uses TRBV15 and TRBJ1-6; D not resolved. Germline values: CDR1 LNHNV, CDR2 YYDKDF (reference sequence). The V end was cut by 0 bases, the J end by 10 bases, with 7 bases between. The CDR3 is 13 residues long. The CDR3 reads CATSRDLKSPLHF. CDR3 bases: TGTGCCACCAGCAGAGACCTAAAGTCACCCCTCCACTTT. The full variable domain, rest sourced from reference TRBV15 and TRBJ1-6, is DAMVIQNPRYQVTQFGKPVTLSCSQTLNHNVMYWYQQKSSQAPKLLFHYYDKDFNNEADTPDNFQSRRPNTSFCFLDIRSPGLGDTAMYLCATSRDLKSPLHFGNGTRLTVT.

The chain is built from TRBV5-1 and TRBJ2-1, with 10 bases that match TRBD1. Germline V gene lookup returns CDR1 SGHRS and CDR2 YFSETQ. The CDR3 covers 16 residues. Trimming took 1 base from V and 8 from J; bases not matched to a gene: 9. The CDR3 DNA is TGCGCCAGCAGCTTGATGGGACAGGGGATTTCGGATGAGCAGTTCTTC. It yields the protein CASSLMGQGISDEQFF. The entire variable domain, with the rest obtained from reference TRBV5-1 and TRBJ2-1, is as follows: KAGVTQTPRYLIKTRGQQVTLSCSPISGHRSVSWYQQTPGQGLQFLFEYFSETQRNKGNFPGRFSGRQFSNSRSEMNVSTLELGDSALYLCASSLMGQGISDEQFFGPGTRLTVL.

This chain uses TRBV4-3 with TRBJ1-2; 7 bases align to TRBD1. The V segment lost 3 bases and the J segment 8 bases; nucleotides outside the gene matches: 12. The germline CDR1 and CDR2 sequences are LGHNA and YSLEER. The CDR3 runs to 15 residues. The CDR3 region is CASSHDRVGVSGYTF. The CDR3 region has the DNA TGCGCCAGCAGCCACGACAGGGTGGGGGTGAGCGGCTACACCTTC.

The chain is built from TRBV11-2 and TRBJ1-4; 8 bases are a match to TRBD1. The CDR3 runs 16 residues. The junction had 9 bases not matched to a gene; V was cut back by 1 base and J by 8 bases. Looked up from germline, CDR1 is SGHAT and CDR2 is FQNNGV. CDR3 protein: CASSLGTGQGLEKLFF. The CDR3 DNA reads as TGTGCCAGCAGCTTAGGAACCGGACAGGGCTTGGAAAAACTGTTTTTT.